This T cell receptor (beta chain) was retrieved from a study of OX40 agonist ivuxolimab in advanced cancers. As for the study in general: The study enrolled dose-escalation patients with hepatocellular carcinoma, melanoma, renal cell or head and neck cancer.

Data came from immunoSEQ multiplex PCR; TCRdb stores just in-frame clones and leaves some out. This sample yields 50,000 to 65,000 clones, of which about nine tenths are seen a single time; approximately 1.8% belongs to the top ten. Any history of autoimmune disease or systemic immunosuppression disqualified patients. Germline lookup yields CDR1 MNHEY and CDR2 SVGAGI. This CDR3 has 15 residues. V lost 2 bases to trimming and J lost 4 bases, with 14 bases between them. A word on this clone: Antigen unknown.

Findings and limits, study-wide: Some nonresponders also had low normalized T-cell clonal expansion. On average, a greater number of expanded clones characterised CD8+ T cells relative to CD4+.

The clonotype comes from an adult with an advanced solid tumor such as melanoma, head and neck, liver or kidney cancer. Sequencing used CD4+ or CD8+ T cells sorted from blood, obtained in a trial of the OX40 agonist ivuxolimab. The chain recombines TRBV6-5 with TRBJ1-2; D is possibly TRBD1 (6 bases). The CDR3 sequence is CASSYVGQPGYGYTF. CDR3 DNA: TGTGCCAGCAGTTACGTCGGACAGCCGGGCTATGGCTACACCTTC.